This T cell receptor beta chain is from a study of blood T cells in healthy people across ages. This CDR3 contains 17 residues. Trimming at V came to 0 bases and at J to 3 bases, leaving 9 bases not matched to a gene. The germline V gene has CDR1 LNHNV and CDR2 YYDKDF (reference sequence). Comment on this clonotype: Its antigen is not identified.

A J-beta primer mix and a sample-barcoded 5' primer were used in a second PCR of roughly 7 to 12 cycles. Every cDNA was tagged by a template-switch adaptor with 12 random nucleotides. TCRdb redid the calling of the 5' RACE reads with MiXCR, one entry per CDR3 protein. The sample has around 320,000 distinct CDR3 sequences; around 29% are singletons. Points from the study as a whole: Age showed a roughly linear inverse relationship with TCR beta diversity per million T cells. Versus aged donors, long-lived donors had higher diversity and more naive CD4+ cells. Naive and antigen-experienced cells were not separated, limiting conclusive comparison.

Sequenced input: blood. J is TRBJ2-5 and V is TRBV15; 8 bases are a match to TRBD2. This TCR came from a woman in her seventies in good health. The CDR3 DNA follows: TGTGCCACCAGCAGAGATGCGAACGCGGGGGGAAAAGAGACCCAGTACTTC. It codes for CATSRDANAGGKETQYF.